The 9 T cell receptor beta chains given below trace back to one sample, sequenced in a study of blood T cell repertoires in COVID-19. Data came from immunoSEQ multiplex PCR; TCRdb stores just in-frame clones and leaves some out. The table has roughly 190,000 clones, around 83% seen once. The specimen was peripheral blood. These TCRs come from a man aged 50-60 years with active or convalescent COVID-19.

CDR3 nucleotides: TGTGCCAGCAGCCCGTTACAGGGGATGGGTGGCTACACCTTC. Translation gives CASSPLQGMGGYTF. The rearrangement links TRBV5-4 to TRBJ1-2; 7 bases are shared with TRBD1. The CDR3 length is 14 residues. V dropped 4 bases and J dropped 7; count of bases not matched to a gene: 10. From germline, CDR1 is SGHNT and CDR2 YYREEE (reference sequence).

This sequence joins TRBV7-2 and TRBJ2-2, with D tentatively TRBD1 (6 bases). Trimming took 1 base from V and 8 from J, leaving 14 bases between them. The CDR3 is 15 amino acids. Germline V gene lookup returns CDR1 SGHTA and CDR2 FQGNSA. Written as DNA, the CDR3 is TGTGCCAGCAGCTTAGGGGGGCCAGGAGCTGGGGAGCTGTTTTTT. Its protein product is CASSLGGPGAGELFF.

The gene calls are TRBV5-1 and TRBJ2-3; 8 positions match TRBD2. This CDR3 contains 15 residues. Germline CDR1 reads SGHRS; CDR2 reads YFSETQ. With 4 bases clipped from V and 1 base from J, the junction kept 5 bases outside the gene matches. The CDR3 DNA is TGCGCCAGCAGCCGCGGAGCGGGGGGCACAGATACGCAGTATTTT. It yields the protein CASSRGAGGTDTQYF.

This clone was observed a few times. Other DNA sequences in the same sample also yield this CDR3. The V gene is TRBV5-1, the J gene TRBJ2-7; 8 nucleotides align to TRBD1. There are 14 residues in the CDR3. Trimming removed 0 bases from V and 2 bases from J; junction bases left unmatched: 1. Germline loops: CDR1 SGHRS, CDR2 YFSETQ. CDR3 residues: CASSLAGGAYEQYF. CDR3 nucleotides: TGCGCCAGCAGCTTGGCAGGGGGCGCCTACGAGCAGTACTTC.

The chain recombines TRBV5-6 with TRBJ2-1, with TRBD1 as a possible D gene (5 bases). The CDR3 loop spans 14 amino acids. Germline assignment: CDR1 SGHDT and CDR2 YYEEEE. V lost 1 base to trimming and J lost 4 bases, with 9 bases between them. The CDR3 bases are TGTGCCAGCAGCTTGTGGGGCGGATACAATGAGCAGTTCTTC. Amino acid sequence: CASSLWGGYNEQFF. The full variable domain, rest sourced from reference TRBV5-6 and TRBJ2-1, is DAGVTQSPTHLIKTRGQQVTLRCSPKSGHDTVSWYQQALGQGPQFIFQYYEEEERQRGNFPDRFSGHQFPNYSSELNVNALLLGDSALYLCASSLWGGYNEQFFGPGTRLTVL.

V is TRBV3-1 (or the pseudogene TRBV3-2) and J is TRBJ1-6; 9 bases fit TRBD1. The CDR3 length is 14 residues. In germline, CDR1 is LGHDT, CDR2 YNNKEL (reference sequence). Unmatched junction bases numbered 8, after V lost 7 bases and J lost 10 bases. As DNA, the CDR3 is TGTGCCAGCACCAGGGACAGGGTGGGATCACCCCTCCACTTT. It translates to CASTRDRVGSPLHF.

The sample holds one count of this clone. The J gene is TRBJ2-3, the V gene TRBV30, with 10 bases aligning to TRBD2. Trimming removed 0 bases from V and 6 bases from J; junction bases left unmatched: 6. CDR1 and CDR2 (germline): GTSNPN, SVGIG (reference sequence). There are 15 residues in the CDR3. DNA for the CDR3: TGTGCCTGGAGTGTTGCTAGCGGGAGTTACGATACGCAGTATTTT. This codes for CAWSVASGSYDTQYF.

V usage is TRBV20-1 and J usage is TRBJ1-2; TRBD1 aligns across 9 bases. The V gene's germline CDR1 is DFQATT and CDR2 SNEGSKA (reference sequence). With 6 bases clipped from V and 8 bases from J, the junction kept 4 bases outside the gene matches. The CDR3 has 11 residues. The CDR3 coding sequence is TGCAGTGCCCCGGACAGGGGCGGCTACACCTTC. This encodes CSAPDRGGYTF.

The rearrangement joins TRBV7-2 to TRBJ1-1; tentatively, D is TRBD1 (6 bases). Trimming left V 2 bases short and J 0 bases short, with 13 bases between. The CDR3 extends over 16 amino acids. Germline CDR1 SGHTA, CDR2 FQGNSA. CDR3 residues: CASSLRGAVMNTEAFF. The CDR3 region has the DNA TGTGCCAGCAGCTTACGGGGGGCGGTCATGAACACTGAAGCTTTCTTT.